This T cell receptor beta chain was documented in a study of blood T cell repertoires in COVID-19. Study at large: The United States, Italy and Spain were the sources of the acute and convalescent COVID-19 samples. From T cells, B-cell-depleted T cells, or PBMCs came the material, which was cDNA or gDNA.

Assay used: immunoSEQ multiplex PCR; TCRdb lists only in-frame clones, some missing. Here the sample spans hundreds of thousands of clones, around 89% being singletons. The V gene end was trimmed by 5 bases and the J gene end by 6 bases; junction bases not matched to a gene: 8. Germline assignment: CDR1 MNHEY and CDR2 SVGAGI. The CDR3 runs 15 residues. V and J are TRBV6-5 and TRBJ1-5; TRBD1 matches at 9 bases. This sequence originates from a woman younger than 35 with acute or convalescent COVID-19. The sample taken for sequencing was peripheral blood. The CDR3 bases are TGTGCCAGCAGTCCGGGACAGGGTTTGGGTCAGCCCCAGCATTTT. Protein: CASSPGQGLGQPQHF.